The 28 T cell receptor beta chains reported below all come from one sample, sequenced in a study of T-cell reconstitution after alpha-beta-depleted transplantation in children. Molecular barcoding with unique molecular identifiers was used for the TCRbeta library. TCRdb re-called the PCR reads with MiXCR, one entry per CDR3 protein. The sample lists 700,000 to 950,000 distinct CDR3 sequences, less than 20% occurring once. Material: PBMCs, mostly from graft donor cells, obtained 360 days after TCRalphabeta/CD19-depleted stem cell transplant. The receptors originated from a male patient between 5 and 17 years old who had a stem cell transplant for acute lymphoblastic leukemia, so the T cells may come from the graft donor.

The chain is built from TRBV5-1 and TRBJ2-1; 10 bases map to TRBD1. The CDR3 totals 15 residues. From germline, CDR1 is SGHRS and CDR2 YFSETQ. With V trimmed by 0 bases and J by 8 bases, 5 bases remained unmatched. The CDR3 protein is CASSLGGTGAHEQFF. As DNA, the CDR3 is TGCGCCAGCAGCTTGGGCGGGACAGGGGCACATGAGCAGTTCTTC.

J is TRBJ1-2 and V is TRBV7-9, with D unclear. The V gene lost 4 bases and the J gene lost 1 base, with 7 bases spanning the gap. The length of the CDR3 is 13 residues. CDR1 and CDR2 from the germline V gene are SEHNR and FQNEAQ (reference sequence). CDR3 protein: CASSYPLNYGYTF. The CDR3 bases are TGTGCCAGCAGCTACCCTCTTAACTATGGCTACACCTTC.

The chain combines TRBV4-1 with TRBJ2-1; D might be TRBD2 (5 bases). Germline V lookup: CDR1 MGHRA, CDR2 YSYEKL. Between the trimmed V and J ends, which lost 7 bases and 10 bases, there was a span of 20 bases. CDR3 length: 14 residues. The CDR3 here is CASTHYRATREQFF. As DNA, the CDR3 is TGCGCCAGCACCCACTACCGGGCCACTAGGGAGCAGTTCTTC.

This chain uses TRBV4-1 with TRBJ2-7; D remains unclear. The CDR3 is 17 residues long. Germline CDR1 MGHRA, CDR2 YSYEKL. The V end was cut by 3 bases, the J end by 0 bases, with 18 bases between. CDR3: CASSQLSTKAISYEQYF. The DNA for the CDR3 is TGCGCCAGCAGCCAGCTCTCGACCAAGGCTATCTCCTACGAGCAGTACTTC.

Many counts were recorded for this clonotype. The chain recombines TRBV6-5 with TRBJ2-3; D not resolved. Germline loops: CDR1 MNHEY, CDR2 SVGAGI. With 0 bases removed from V and 3 bases from J, the gap between germline ends came to 10 bases. The CDR3 sequence is 15 residues long. CDR3 sequence reads: CASSYSLSVTDTQYF. For the CDR3, the DNA is TGTGCCAGCAGTTACTCACTATCTGTGACAGATACGCAGTATTTT.

This clonotype was picked up a small number of times. This chain connects TRBV4-2 to TRBJ2-1; 9 nucleotides match TRBD2. The germline CDR1 and CDR2 sequences are LGHNA and YNFKEQ. This CDR3 is built from 18 residues. After removal of 0 bases from V and 3 bases from J, the junction contained 9 bases not matched to a gene. The CDR3: CASSQDASAGGFYNEQFF. The DNA for the CDR3 is TGTGCCAGCAGCCAAGACGCCTCGGCGGGAGGGTTCTACAATGAGCAGTTCTTC.

This chain joins TRBV29-1 and TRBJ2-7, with 7 bases fitting TRBD2. The CDR3 length is 13 residues. The germline V gene encodes CDR1 SQVTM and CDR2 ANQGSEA. Losses at the gene ends were 0 bases for V and 7 bases for J; bases not matched to a gene: 6. The CDR3 DNA reads TGCAGCGTTGAAGAGGGGAGGGGCCAAGAGCAGTACTTC. Translating it yields CSVEEGRGQEQYF.

The rearrangement uses TRBV5-1 and TRBJ1-2; weak D call: TRBD1 (6 bases). Between the trimmed V and J ends, which lost 4 bases and 5 bases, there was a span of 18 bases. The germline gives CDR1 SGHRS, CDR2 YFSETQ. The length of the CDR3 is 15 residues. CDR3 nucleotide sequence: TGCGCCAGCAGCCTCCGGACAGCCAGGCAGTATGGCTACACCTTC. Its translation: CASSLRTARQYGYTF.

This clonotype was seen a few times. This sequence joins TRBV7-9 and TRBJ2-5, with 12 positions matching TRBD2. The CDR3 totals 16 residues. J lost 1 base, V lost 2 bases, and 2 bases had no gene match. Germline CDR1 reads SEHNR; CDR2 reads FQNEAQ (reference sequence). CDR3 region: CASSLPSGRGQETQYF. CDR3 DNA: TGTGCCAGCAGCTTACCTAGCGGGAGGGGCCAAGAGACCCAGTACTTC.

As to this clonotype: A junction end diverges from the germline sequence, so it may reflect a read error. The V gene is TRBV27, the J gene TRBJ2-1; D possibly corresponds to TRBD1 (5 bases). The CDR3 is made up of 17 amino acids. Germline values: CDR1 MNHEY, CDR2 SMNVEV (reference sequence). CDR3 sequence (DNA): TGTGCCAGCAGTCCTCCCGGGTGGGGCCTATCCTACAATGTGCAGTTCTTC. It encodes CASSPPGWGLSYNVQFF.

This clonotype was detected only a few times. This chain uses TRBV5-1 with TRBJ2-7; 13 bases map to TRBD2. Trimming took 0 bases from V and 1 from J; bases not matched to a gene: 7. Germline V CDR1 and CDR2: SGHRS, YFSETQ. CDR3 length equals 18 residues. Written as DNA, the CDR3 is TGCGCCAGCAGCTTGGGCCCCGGACTAGCGGGAGCATCCTACGAGCAGTACTTC. Translated, it gives CASSLGPGLAGASYEQYF.

The table lists this clonotype with many counts. The CDR3 protein is CASSDSEFMGDEQFF. CDR3 in DNA: TGTGCCAGCAGTGATTCTGAGTTCATGGGCGATGAGCAGTTCTTC. V gene TRBV25-1 combines with J gene TRBJ2-1, with D unresolved. CDR1 is MGHDK and CDR2 is SYGVNS in the germline V gene. Trimming left V 3 bases short and J 8 bases short, with 17 bases between. The CDR3 consists of 15 residues.

This sequence joins TRBV10-3 and TRBJ1-1; perhaps TRBD1 as D (5 bases). There are 13 residues in the CDR3. Germline lookup yields CDR1 ENHRY and CDR2 SYGVKD. V was cut by 5 bases and J by 1 base, with 8 bases left in between. This CDR3 is CAISFGANTEAFF. In DNA, the CDR3 is TGTGCCATCAGTTTCGGGGCGAACACTGAAGCTTTCTTT.

V gene TRBV29-1 combines with J gene TRBJ2-7; tentatively, D is TRBD1 or TRBD2 (5 bases each). The CDR3 length is 12 residues. Deletions cut 7 bases from V and 1 base from J, with 11 bases between. Germline CDR1 reads SQVTM; CDR2 reads ANQGSEA. In DNA form, the CDR3 reads TGCAGCGGGACTGACAGTTCCTACGAGCAGTACTTC. Amino acid sequence: CSGTDSSYEQYF.

The rearrangement links TRBV5-6 to TRBJ2-7, with 7 bases identical to TRBD2. Trimming took 9 bases from V and 6 from J; bases not matched to a gene: 9. Per germline, CDR1 SGHDT and CDR2 YYEEEE. The CDR3 totals 12 residues. The CDR3 protein is CAMGPGGGEQYF. In nucleotides, the CDR3 is TGTGCCATGGGCCCCGGCGGGGGCGAGCAGTACTTC. Full variable domain (remainder filled in from reference TRBV5-6 and TRBJ2-7): DAGVTQSPTHLIKTRGQQVTLRCSPKSGHDTVSWYQQALGQGPQFIFQYYEEEERQRGNFPDRFSGHQFPNYSSELNVNALLLGDSALYLCAMGPGGGEQYFGPGTRLTVT.

The table lists this clonotype with a few counts. The genes are TRBV4-1 and TRBJ2-7; 8 bases agree with TRBD1. CDR3 size: 16 residues. Germline-derived CDR1 and CDR2 are MGHRA and YSYEKL. V lost 5 bases and J lost 4; bases outside the gene matches: 13. For the CDR3, the DNA is TGCGCCAGCAGCTCCAGGGGGCTAAGATATGGGTACGAGCAGTACTTC. It translates to CASSSRGLRYGYEQYF.

This clonotype was counted at least ten times. The V and J genes are TRBV12-3 or TRBV12-4 and TRBJ2-5; the match to TRBD1 covers 7 bases. This CDR3 comprises 11 residues. The V segment lost 6 bases and the J segment 9 bases; nucleotides outside the gene matches: 4. CDR3 coding DNA: TGTGCCAGCAGCCAGGGGGTTTCCCAGTACTTC. As protein: CASSQGVSQYF.

This clonotype has more than one count but fewer than ten. This chain joins TRBV20-1 and TRBJ1-3; D gene ambiguous. CDR3 size: 13 residues. The ends were cut back, 3 bases at V and 4 bases at J, with 10 bases in the middle. The germline gives CDR1 DFQATT, CDR2 SNEGSKA (reference sequence). The CDR3 is CSASQNIGNTIYF. In DNA form, the CDR3 reads TGCAGTGCTAGTCAGAATATCGGAAACACCATATATTTT.

This clonotype was seen a handful of times. The J gene is TRBJ2-3, the V gene TRBV5-1; 12 bases align to TRBD2. CDR1 and CDR2 (germline): SGHRS, YFSETQ. V trimming: 4 bases; J trimming: 4 bases; junction bases outside the gene matches: 7. This CDR3 has 16 residues. The CDR3 DNA follows: TGCGCCAGCAGCCGCCCGCTAGCGGGAGGGTCAGATACGCAGTATTTT. This gives the protein CASSRPLAGGSDTQYF.

This clonotype occurred a few times. This chain joins TRBV5-4 and TRBJ1-2; D not certain. Trimming removed 2 bases from V and 1 base from J, with 6 bases in between. CDR1 SGHNT and CDR2 YYREEE come from the germline V gene (reference sequence). The CDR3 loop spans 13 amino acids. CDR3 bases: TGTGCCAGCAGCTTAGGGTTTAACTATGGCTACACCTTC. It is translated as CASSLGFNYGYTF.

The V gene is TRBV5-1, the J gene TRBJ2-1, with no clear D. Trimming left V 3 bases short and J 0 bases short, with 13 bases between. The CDR3 contains 16 residues. The germline V gene encodes CDR1 SGHRS and CDR2 YFSETQ. CDR3 sequence: CASSWTFPGSYNEQFF. The CDR3 nucleotides read TGCGCCAGCAGCTGGACCTTTCCAGGCTCCTACAATGAGCAGTTCTTC.

This clonotype has just a few counts. CDR3 protein: CASRAMGQTNSPLHF. The DNA for the CDR3 is TGTGCCAGCAGAGCTATGGGACAGACTAATTCACCCCTCCACTTT. The genes are TRBV12-3 or TRBV12-4 and TRBJ1-6; 7 positions agree with TRBD1. The CDR3 extends over 15 amino acids. Germline trimming cut 6 bases from V and 6 bases from J; bases unmatched to any gene: 8.

This clonotype has at least ten counts. The V and J genes are TRBV6-5 and TRBJ1-4; 8 bases fit TRBD1. Per the germline V gene, CDR1 is MNHEY and CDR2 is SVGAGI. Trimming removed 0 bases from V and 11 bases from J; junction bases left unmatched: 14. This CDR3 has 17 residues. The CDR3 region is CASSYSGTGPVGGKLFF. CDR3 bases: TGTGCCAGCAGTTACTCAGGGACAGGACCTGTCGGGGGGAAACTGTTTTTT.

This clonotype occurred a few times. The chain carries TRBV5-1 and TRBJ2-7, with 15 bases fitting TRBD2. CDR1 is SGHRS and CDR2 is YFSETQ in the germline V gene. The J segment lost 5 bases and the V segment lost 3 bases, leaving 3 bases of the junction unmatched. CDR3 length equals 15 residues. Written as DNA, the CDR3 is TGCGCCAGCAGCTGGGGACTAGCGGGAGGCGACGAGCAGTACTTC. It codes for CASSWGLAGGDEQYF.

This clonotype was recorded a few times. The gene calls are TRBV7-6 and TRBJ1-4; D remains ambiguous. The V gene lost 1 base and the J gene lost 7 bases, with 13 bases spanning the gap. Germline CDR1 SGHVS, CDR2 FNYEAQ. The CDR3 runs to 15 residues. DNA of the CDR3: TGTGCCAGCAGCTTAGAGGGCGCGGGTGGTGAAAAACTGTTTTTT. Protein sequence: CASSLEGAGGEKLFF.

CDR3 loop: CASSQEDRGPDTEAFF. CDR3 nucleotides: TGTGCCAGCAGCCAAGAGGACAGGGGGCCGGACACTGAAGCTTTCTTT. The chain carries TRBV4-2 and TRBJ1-1; 11 bases map to TRBD1. V gave up 0 bases and J gave up 3 bases; unmatched junction bases: 3. The CDR3 sequence is 16 residues long. The V gene's germline CDR1 is LGHNA and CDR2 YNFKEQ.

In this sample, this clonotype turned up a few times. The chain carries TRBV2 and TRBJ2-2, with a possible D match to TRBD1 (5 bases). Germline CDR1 reads SNHLY; CDR2 reads FYNNEI. The CDR3 runs to 12 residues. Trimming shortened V by 8 bases and J by 8 bases, and 12 bases separated the two germline ends. The CDR3 DNA sequence: TGTGCCAGCCTTCAGGGCCGGGGGGAGCTGTTTTTT. It specifies CASLQGRGELFF. The whole variable domain, remainder taken from reference TRBV2 and TRBJ2-2, is EPEVTQTPSHQVTQMGQEVILRCVPISNHLYFYWYRQILGQKVEFLVSFYNNEISEKSEIFDDQFSVERPDGSNFTLKIRSTKLEDSAMYFCASLQGRGELFFGEGSRLTVL.

This clonotype has at least ten counts. This sequence joins TRBV12-3 or TRBV12-4 and TRBJ2-7; D may be TRBD1 (6 bases). V lost 5 bases to trimming and J lost 2 bases, with 13 bases between them. The length of the CDR3 is 14 residues. The CDR3 region is CASSLMGDTYEQYF. The CDR3 nucleotides are TGTGCCAGCAGTCTCATGGGGGACACCTACGAGCAGTACTTC.